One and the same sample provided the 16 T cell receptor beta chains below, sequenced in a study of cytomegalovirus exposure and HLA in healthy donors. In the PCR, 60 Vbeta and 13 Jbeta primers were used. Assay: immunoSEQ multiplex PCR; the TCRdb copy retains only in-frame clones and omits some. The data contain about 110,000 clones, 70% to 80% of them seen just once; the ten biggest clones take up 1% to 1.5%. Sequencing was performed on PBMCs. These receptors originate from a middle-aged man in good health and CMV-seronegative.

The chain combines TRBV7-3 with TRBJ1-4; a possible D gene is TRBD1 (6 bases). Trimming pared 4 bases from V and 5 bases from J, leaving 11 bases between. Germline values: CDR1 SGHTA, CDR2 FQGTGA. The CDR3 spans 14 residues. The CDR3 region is CASSSGQPNEKLFF. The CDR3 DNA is TGTGCCAGCAGCTCCGGACAGCCCAATGAAAAACTGTTTTTT.

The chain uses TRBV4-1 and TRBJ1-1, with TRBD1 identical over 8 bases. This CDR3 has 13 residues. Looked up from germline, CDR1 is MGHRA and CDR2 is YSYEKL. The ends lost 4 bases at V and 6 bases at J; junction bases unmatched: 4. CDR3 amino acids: CASSLQGAAEAFF. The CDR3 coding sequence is TGCGCCAGCAGCCTCCAGGGGGCGGCTGAAGCTTTCTTT.

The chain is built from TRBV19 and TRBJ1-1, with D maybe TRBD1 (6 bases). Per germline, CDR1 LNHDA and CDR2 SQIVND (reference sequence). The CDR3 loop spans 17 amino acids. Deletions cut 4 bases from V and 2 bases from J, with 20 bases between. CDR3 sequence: CASSKGLIAGTNTEAFF. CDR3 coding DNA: TGTGCCAGTAGTAAGGGACTAATCGCAGGGACAAACACTGAAGCTTTCTTT.

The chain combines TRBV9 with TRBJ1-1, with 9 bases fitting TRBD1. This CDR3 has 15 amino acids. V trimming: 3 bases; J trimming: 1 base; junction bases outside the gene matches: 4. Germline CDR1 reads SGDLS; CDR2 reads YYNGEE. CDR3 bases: TGTGCCAGCAGCGCGGGACAGGGAAAGAACACTGAAGCTTTCTTT. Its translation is CASSAGQGKNTEAFF.

CDR3 in amino acids: CASSLGGGPGEQYF. CDR3 nucleotide sequence: TGTGCCAGCAGTCTAGGGGGAGGGCCCGGCGAGCAGTACTTC. This rearrangement joins TRBV27 to TRBJ2-7; possible D gene TRBD2, 7 bases. Germline CDR1 reads MNHEY; CDR2 reads SMNVEV (reference sequence). The CDR3 contains 14 residues. The germline V and J ends were trimmed by 5 bases and 6 bases, with 17 bases remaining between them.

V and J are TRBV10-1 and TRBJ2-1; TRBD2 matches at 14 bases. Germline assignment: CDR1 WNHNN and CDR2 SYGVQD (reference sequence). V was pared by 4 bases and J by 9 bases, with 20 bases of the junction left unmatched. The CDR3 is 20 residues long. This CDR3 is CASSGPRTSGRMRTNGEQFF. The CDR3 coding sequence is TGCGCCAGCAGTGGGCCCCGGACTAGCGGGAGGATGAGGACCAATGGTGAGCAGTTCTTC.

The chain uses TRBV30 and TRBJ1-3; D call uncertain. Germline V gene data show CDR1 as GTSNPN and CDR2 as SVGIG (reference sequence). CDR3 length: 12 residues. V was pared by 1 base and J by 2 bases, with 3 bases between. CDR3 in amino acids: CAWSGAGNTIYF. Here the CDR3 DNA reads TGTGCCTGGAGTGGCGCTGGAAACACCATATATTTT.

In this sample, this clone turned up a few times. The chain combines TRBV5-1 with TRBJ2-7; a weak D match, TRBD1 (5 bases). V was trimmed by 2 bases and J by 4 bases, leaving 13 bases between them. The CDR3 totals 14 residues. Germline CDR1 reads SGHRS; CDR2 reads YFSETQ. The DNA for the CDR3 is TGCGCCAGCAGCTTTATTCCAGGGCGGTACGAGCAGTACTTC. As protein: CASSFIPGRYEQYF.

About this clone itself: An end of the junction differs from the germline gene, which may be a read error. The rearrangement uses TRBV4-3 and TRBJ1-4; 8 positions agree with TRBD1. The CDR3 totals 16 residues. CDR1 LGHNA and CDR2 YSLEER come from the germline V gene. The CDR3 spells CVSSHPGQGAREKLFF. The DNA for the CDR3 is TGCGTCAGCAGCCATCCCGGTCAGGGGGCGCGTGAAAAACTGTTTTTT.

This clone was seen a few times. The CDR3 protein is CASSLDPQTSGRYNEQFF. CDR3 DNA sequence: TGTGCCAGCAGCTTAGACCCCCAGACTAGCGGGAGATACAATGAGCAGTTCTTC. J is TRBJ2-1 and V is TRBV7-6; 12 bases map to TRBD2. V shed 1 base and J 4 bases; nucleotides not matched to a gene: 8. The CDR3 is 18 residues long. Germline loops: CDR1 SGHVS, CDR2 FNYEAQ.

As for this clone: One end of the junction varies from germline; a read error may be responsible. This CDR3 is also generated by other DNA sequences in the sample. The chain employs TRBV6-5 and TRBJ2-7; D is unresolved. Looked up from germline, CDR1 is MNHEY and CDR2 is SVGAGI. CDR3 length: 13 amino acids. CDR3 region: CASSYSVADEQYF. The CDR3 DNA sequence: TGCGCCAGCAGTTACTCCGTTGCAGACGAGCAGTACTTC.

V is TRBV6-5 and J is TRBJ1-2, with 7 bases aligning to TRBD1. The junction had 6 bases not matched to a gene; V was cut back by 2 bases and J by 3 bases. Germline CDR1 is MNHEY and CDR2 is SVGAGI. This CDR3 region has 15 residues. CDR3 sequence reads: CASSYKNRGYYGYTF. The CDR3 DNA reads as TGTGCCAGCAGTTACAAGAACAGGGGATACTATGGCTACACCTTC.

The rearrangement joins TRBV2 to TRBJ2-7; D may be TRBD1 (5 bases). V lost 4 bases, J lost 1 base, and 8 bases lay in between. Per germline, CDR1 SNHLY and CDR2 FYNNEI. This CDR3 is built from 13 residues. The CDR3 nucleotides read TGTGCCAGCAGTGGGGGCCAATCCTACGAGCAGTACTTC. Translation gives CASSGGQSYEQYF.

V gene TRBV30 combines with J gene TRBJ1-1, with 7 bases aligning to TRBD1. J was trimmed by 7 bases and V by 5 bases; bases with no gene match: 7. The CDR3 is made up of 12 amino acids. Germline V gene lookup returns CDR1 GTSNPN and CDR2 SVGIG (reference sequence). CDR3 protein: CAWGDRANEAFF. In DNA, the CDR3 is TGTGCCTGGGGTGACAGGGCTAATGAAGCTTTCTTT.

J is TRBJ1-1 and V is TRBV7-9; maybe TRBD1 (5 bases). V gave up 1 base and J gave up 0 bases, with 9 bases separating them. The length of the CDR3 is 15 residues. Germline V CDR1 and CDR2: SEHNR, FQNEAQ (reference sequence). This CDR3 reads CASSLVGGLNTEAFF. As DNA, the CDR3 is TGTGCCAGCAGCTTAGTGGGGGGTTTGAACACTGAAGCTTTCTTT.

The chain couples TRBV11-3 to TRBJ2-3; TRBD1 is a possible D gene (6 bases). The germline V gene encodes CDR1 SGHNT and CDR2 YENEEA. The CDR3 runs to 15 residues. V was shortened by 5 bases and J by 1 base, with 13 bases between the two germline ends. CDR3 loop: CASSPPHRGTDTQYF. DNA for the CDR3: TGTGCCAGCAGCCCCCCTCACAGGGGCACAGATACGCAGTATTTT.